A selection of T cell receptor beta chains follows, all from one sample in a study of T-cell memory formation after mild COVID-19. TCRdb reanalysed the 5' RACE reads using MiXCR and keeps one entry per CDR3 protein. The sample records approximately 250,000 distinct CDR3 sequences, around 15% being singletons. The sequenced sample consisted of PBMCs or a T cell subset sorted from them (not recorded which). These receptors originate from a young man who had mild COVID-19 (a few samples of this study predate the infection). Cell type and time point are not known. CDR3s include the opening cysteine and the closing phenylalanine or tryptophan. D genes are given only for firm matches. Clone size is not always given. Where it is, it says once, few, many or a class for expanded clones.

NA	TRBV7-6	TRBD2	TRBJ2-5	TGTGCCAGCAGCTTAGTTCTGACTAGCAGCCAAGAGACCCAGTACTTC	CASSLVLTSSQETQYF
few	TRBV6-6	NA	TRBJ1-1	TGTGCCAGCAGTCATGGCAAAACTGAAGCTTTCTTT	CASSHGKTEAFF
few	TRBV11-2	TRBD2	TRBJ2-5	TGTGCCAGCAGCCTCAGGAGCGGGGCGGGTGCGGGGACCCAGTACTTC	CASSLRSGAGAGTQYF
NA	TRBV3-1	NA	TRBJ2-3	TGTGCCAGCAGCCAAGGGGCAGGGGAAGCGGATACGCAGTATTTT	CASSQGAGEADTQYF
few	TRBV6-2/TRBV6-3	TRBD1	TRBJ2-4	TGTGCCAGCAGTGCCAGACAGGGCCTAGCCAAAAACATTCAGTACTTC	CASSARQGLAKNIQYF
few	TRBV4-2	TRBD1	TRBJ1-6	TGTGCCAGCAGCCGTGACAGGGGACGAGATTCACCCCTCCACTTT	CASSRDRGRDSPLHF
few	TRBV12-3/TRBV12-4	TRBD2	TRBJ2-3	TGTGCCAGCAGTATAGCGGGGGCGGCAGATACGCAGTATTTT	CASSIAGAADTQYF
NA	TRBV3-1	TRBD2	TRBJ2-2	TGTGCCAGCAGCCAAGGGAGCGGGGAGGGGGAGCTGTTTTTT	CASSQGSGEGELFF
NA	TRBV6-5	NA	TRBJ2-5	TGTGCCAGCAGGCCGCAGGGAGGTGAGACCCAGTACTTC	CASRPQGGETQYF
NA	TRBV5-1	NA	TRBJ2-2	TGCGCCAGCAGCTCGGGTCCCACCGGGGAGCTGTTTTTT	CASSSGPTGELFF
NA	TRBV5-1	NA	TRBJ2-2	TGCGCCAGCAGCTTGGAGGTCGACACCGGGGAGCTGTTTTTT	CASSLEVDTGELFF
many	TRBV2	TRBD1	TRBJ1-6	TGTGCCAGCGGGGGACAGTCTGAAAATTCACCCCTCCACTTT	CASGGQSENSPLHF
NA	TRBV5-1	TRBD2	TRBJ2-5	TGCGCCAGCAGCTCCGGAGGGACTAGTCTTACAGAGACCCAGTACTTC	CASSSGGTSLTETQYF
few	TRBV12-3/TRBV12-4	NA	TRBJ1-1	TGTGCCAGCACCCCCGGGGGGGGGGAAGCTTTCTTT	CASTPGGGEAFF
few	TRBV5-4	TRBD2	TRBJ2-5	TGTGCCAGCAGCTCGGGACTCCGGGGGGAAGAGACCCAGTACTTC	CASSSGLRGEETQYF
few	TRBV20-1	TRBD1	TRBJ2-5	TGCAGTGCCTCCCCTTCCCACCGGGACAGGGCTTCCCGGGAGACCCAGTACTTC	CSASPSHRDRASRETQYF
many	TRBV7-3	NA	TRBJ2-1	TGTGCCAGCAGCCTCACTCGGGGAAATGAGCAGTTCTTC	CASSLTRGNEQFF
NA	TRBV9	TRBD2	TRBJ2-3	TGTGCCAGCAGCCAAACGGGGGGGCCAGATACGCAGTATTTT	CASSQTGGPDTQYF
few	TRBV7-6	NA	TRBJ1-3	TGTGCCAGCAGCTTAAGTGTTTCGGCAGGGGTTGGAAACACCATATATTTT	CASSLSVSAGVGNTIYF
NA	TRBV4-2	TRBD1	TRBJ2-1	TGTGCCAGCAGCCGCGTCTCACAGGGGGAGTCAGGTGAGCAGTTCTTC	CASSRVSQGESGEQFF
NA	TRBV20-1	NA	TRBJ2-3	TGCAGTGCTAGGTCGGCGGGCACAGATACGCAGTATTTT	CSARSAGTDTQYF
few	TRBV20-1	TRBD1	TRBJ1-2	TGCAGTGCGAGGGACAGGGGGCTTTATGGCTACACCTTC	CSARDRGLYGYTF
NA	TRBV12-3/TRBV12-4	NA	TRBJ1-2	TGTGCCAGCAGCCCACCCCGTTGGAGTTACTATGGCTACACCTTC	CASSPPRWSYYGYTF
few	TRBV9	NA	TRBJ1-1	TGTGCCAGCAGCGTAGCACAGTTGGGGACTGAAGCTTTCTTT	CASSVAQLGTEAFF
few	TRBV6-5	NA	TRBJ2-2	TGTGCCAGCAGTTACTCAGCGGGCTCCGGGGAGCTGTTTTTT	CASSYSAGSGELFF
NA	TRBV20-1	NA	TRBJ1-3	TGCAGTGCTGGCACATCTGGAAACACCATATATTTT	CSAGTSGNTIYF
NA	TRBV5-1	NA	TRBJ2-1	TGCGCCAGCAGCTTGGAGAGGGCCCGGTTGAATGAGCAGTTCTTC	CASSLERARLNEQFF
few	TRBV6-6	NA	TRBJ2-1	TGTGCCAGCAGTTACTCGGTTCAGGGGGGTCTGGATGAGCAGTTCTTC	CASSYSVQGGLDEQFF
NA	TRBV19	TRBD1	TRBJ2-3	TGTGCCAGTAGATGGACAGGGGGCGCCGATACGCAGTATTTT	CASRWTGGADTQYF
many	TRBV18	NA	TRBJ2-2	TGTGCCAGCTCACCCCCGAGCGGCTACGGAGGCGGGGAGCTGTTTTTT	CASSPPSGYGGGELFF
few	TRBV3-1	NA	TRBJ2-1	TGTGCCAGCAGCCAGGGATCTGGGTCTGTCAATGAGCAGTTCTTC	CASSQGSGSVNEQFF
NA	TRBV14	NA	TRBJ1-2	TGTGCCAGCAGCCAAGGAGCTGAGGGTGGCTACACCTTC	CASSQGAEGGYTF
NA	TRBV5-1	NA	TRBJ1-1	TGCGCCAGCAGCTCGAGGGGTAGGGGAGGAACTGAAGCTTTCTTT	CASSSRGRGGTEAFF
many	TRBV11-2	NA	TRBJ1-1	TGTGCCAGCAGCTTTAGCAGGGCCGCTGAAGCTTTCTTT	CASSFSRAAEAFF
NA	TRBV12-3/TRBV12-4	NA	TRBJ2-2	TGTGCCAGCAGTTTGGGTCAGGTGTTCAGCGGGGAGCTGTTTTTT	CASSLGQVFSGELFF
NA	TRBV20-1	TRBD1	TRBJ2-1	TGCAGTGCTTGGGTCAGGCAGGGGGTCAACAATGAGCAGTTCTTC	CSAWVRQGVNNEQFF
NA	TRBV10-3	TRBD1	TRBJ1-3	TGTGCCATCAGAGACACGGGACAGGGAAACACCATATATTTT	CAIRDTGQGNTIYF
NA	TRBV6-1	TRBD1	TRBJ1-1	TGTGCCAGCCTCCGGGACAGGGGGTTCACTGAAGCTTTCTTT	CASLRDRGFTEAFF
NA	TRBV10-3	NA	TRBJ2-3	TGTGCCATCAGTGAGCCCTCGGTTACGCAGTATTTT	CAISEPSVTQYF
NA	TRBV6-4	NA	TRBJ1-6	TGTGCCAGCAGTTCAGGGTATGGATCACCCCTCCACTTT	CASSSGYGSPLHF
NA	TRBV4-1	TRBD2	TRBJ2-7	TGCGCCAGCAGCCAATTACCCGCTAGCGGGGGCTCCTACGAGCAGTACTTC	CASSQLPASGGSYEQYF
NA	TRBV20-1	NA	TRBJ1-6	TGCAGTGCTAGAGAATGGTTTGGCAATTCACCCCTCCACTTT	CSAREWFGNSPLHF
NA	TRBV6-5	NA	TRBJ2-5	TGTGCCAGCGTTGACCTGGGTGGGGAGACCCAGTACTTC	CASVDLGGETQYF
NA	TRBV20-1	NA	TRBJ2-1	TGCAGTGCTAGAGTGGGGGATTACCACAATGAGCAGTTCTTC	CSARVGDYHNEQFF
few	TRBV6-2/TRBV6-3	NA	TRBJ2-7	TGTGCCAGCAGTTACCTCAGCTCCTACGAGCAGTACTTC	CASSYLSSYEQYF
NA	TRBV10-1	NA	TRBJ2-7	TGCGCCAGCAGTGAGCCGGGCTACGAGCAGTACTTC	CASSEPGYEQYF
many	TRBV5-1	NA	TRBJ2-5	TGCGCCAGCAGCCTTCAGGGATCGGAGACCCAGTACTTC	CASSLQGSETQYF
NA	TRBV6-5	NA	TRBJ2-7	TGTGCCACCAATCGGCAAGGGGGGTACGAGCAGTACTTC	CATNRQGGYEQYF
NA	TRBV20-1	NA	TRBJ1-1	TGCAGTGCTAGAGATCGACCGCAGGGGACTGAAGCTTTCTTT	CSARDRPQGTEAFF
NA	TRBV6-5	NA	TRBJ2-2	TGTGCCAGCAGTTACTCAAACCACCATAACACCGGGGAGCTGTTTTTT	CASSYSNHHNTGELFF
NA	TRBV5-6	TRBD1	TRBJ2-7	TGTGCCAGCACCAATACCAGGGGGTTTCAAATCTACGAGCAGTACTTC	CASTNTRGFQIYEQYF
few	TRBV6-2/TRBV6-3	NA	TRBJ1-1	TGTGCCAGCAGTCTCCCCTCTGGCACTGAAGCTTTCTTT	CASSLPSGTEAFF